These T cell receptor beta chains were read from a single sample in a study of cytotoxic CD8 clonotypes in ibrutinib-treated CLL. Measured with immunoSEQ multiplex PCR; TCRdb has only the in-frame clones, and not every one. The data show about 89,000 clones, 60% to 80% seen once. Sequencing used PBMCs, obtained after 12 months of ibrutinib treatment. These TCRs come from a human donor with chronic lymphocytic leukemia. CDR3s include the opening cysteine and the closing phenylalanine or tryptophan. Fields, in order: D gene, V gene, J gene, clone size, CDR3 DNA, CDR3 protein. D genes are given only for firm matches. Rows may omit the clone size; those that give it use once, few, many or a size class.

>-|TRBV19|TRBJ2-6|-
TGTGCCAGTAGAGGGGGTGGCTCTGGGGCCAACGTCCTGACTTTC
CASRGGGSGANVLTF
>TRBD2|TRBV6-1|TRBJ2-7|-
TGTGCCAGCAGTATCCAGCGGGGCTCCTACGAGCAGTACTTC
CASSIQRGSYEQYF
>-|TRBV7-3|TRBJ2-1|-
TGTGCCAGCAGCCCGTATGCGACACCTAACAATGAGCAGTTCTTC
CASSPYATPNNEQFF
>-|TRBV19|TRBJ1-2|-
TGTGCCAGTAGCAGGACGGCTAACTATGGCTACACCTTC
CASSRTANYGYTF
>-|TRBV7-9|TRBJ2-1|-
TGTGCCAGCAGCGGAGGGGGGAGCTCCTACAATGAGCAGTTCTTC
CASSGGGSSYNEQFF
>-|TRBV4-1|TRBJ2-5|-
TGCGCCAGTCAGGGGGGGGAGACCCAGTACTTC
CASQGGETQYF
>TRBD2|TRBV5-6|TRBJ2-1|-
TGTGCCAGCTACCACCGAGCGGGGTACAATGAGCAGTTCTTC
CASYHRAGYNEQFF
>TRBD1|TRBV5-1|TRBJ1-1|-
TGCGCCAGCAGCTTAGATACCCGGGACAGGGGATCTGAAGCTTTCTTT
CASSLDTRDRGSEAFF
>-|TRBV6-5|TRBJ1-5|-
TGTGCCAGCAGTACGACCGGGGGCAATCAGCCCCAGCATTTT
CASSTTGGNQPQHF
>TRBD2|TRBV5-6|TRBJ2-5|-
TGTGCCAGCAGCTTGGGGACTAGCGCTGGGGAGACCCAGTACTTC
CASSLGTSAGETQYF
>-|TRBV2|TRBJ2-7|few
TGTGCCAGCAATACGGCGTCCTACGAGCAGTACTTC
CASNTASYEQYF
>TRBD1|TRBV2|TRBJ2-2|once
TGTGCCAGCAGTGCTCGACAGGGGGCAACCGGGGAGCTGTTTTTT
CASSARQGATGELFF
>-|TRBV30|TRBJ1-4|-
TGTGCCTGGACCCCCCCTATGGGTGAAAAACTGTTTTTT
CAWTPPMGEKLFF
>TRBD1|TRBV5-1|TRBJ2-2|-
TGCGCCAGCAGCTTGTCGAGACAGGGCGCCGGGGAGCTGTTTTTT
CASSLSRQGAGELFF
>TRBD1|TRBV11-2|TRBJ2-7|-
TGTGCCAGCAGTTTTGACAGGGCGGCCAGGTCCTACGAGCAGTACTTC
CASSFDRAARSYEQYF